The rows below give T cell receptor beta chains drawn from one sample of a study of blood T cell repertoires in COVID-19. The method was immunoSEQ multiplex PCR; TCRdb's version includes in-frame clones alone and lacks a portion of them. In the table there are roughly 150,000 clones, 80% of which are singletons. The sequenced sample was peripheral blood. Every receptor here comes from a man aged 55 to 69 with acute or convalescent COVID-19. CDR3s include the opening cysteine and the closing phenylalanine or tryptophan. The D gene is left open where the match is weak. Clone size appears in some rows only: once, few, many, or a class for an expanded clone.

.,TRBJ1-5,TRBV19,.,CASRKGATLRPQHF,TGTGCCAGTAGGAAAGGGGCCACACTGAGGCCCCAGCATTTT
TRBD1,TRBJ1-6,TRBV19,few,CASNDRTGTGGKDLHF,TGTGCCAGTAACGATAGGACCGGGACAGGGGGCAAAGACCTCCACTTT
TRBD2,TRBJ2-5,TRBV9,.,CASSVASGRGEETQYF,TGTGCCAGCAGCGTAGCTAGCGGGAGAGGTGAAGAGACCCAGTACTTC
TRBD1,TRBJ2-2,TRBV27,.,CASSRDRRTGELFF,TGTGCCAGCAGTAGGGACAGGAGGACCGGGGAGCTGTTTTTT
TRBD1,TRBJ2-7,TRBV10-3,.,CAISELGGQGSYEQYF,TGTGCCATCAGTGAGCTAGGGGGACAGGGTTCCTACGAGCAGTACTTC
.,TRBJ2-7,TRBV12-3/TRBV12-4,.,CASSLLGGHEQYF,TGTGCCAGCAGTTTGTTGGGGGGTCACGAGCAGTACTTC
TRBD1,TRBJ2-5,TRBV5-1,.,CASSAAVGWTGGRETQYF,TGCGCCAGCAGCGCAGCGGTCGGATGGACAGGGGGCAGGGAGACCCAGTACTTC
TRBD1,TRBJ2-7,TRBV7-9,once,CASSRYRDRGVEQYF,TGTGCCAGCAGCCGATACCGGGACAGGGGGGTCGAGCAGTACTTC
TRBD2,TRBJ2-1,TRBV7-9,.,CASSLGGTSGIYNEQFF,TGTGCCAGCAGCCTGGGGGGGACTAGCGGCATCTACAATGAGCAGTTCTTC
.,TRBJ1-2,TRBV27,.,CASRRGGDYGYTF,TGTGCCAGCAGGCGGGGAGGGGACTATGGCTACACCTTC
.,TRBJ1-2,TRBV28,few,CASSPPLKTNYGYTF,TGTGCCAGCAGTCCCCCCCTAAAGACTAACTATGGCTACACCTTC
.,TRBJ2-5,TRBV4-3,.,CASSQERGLLHPQETQYF,TGCGCCAGCAGCCAAGAGAGGGGACTTCTACATCCCCAAGAGACCCAGTACTTC
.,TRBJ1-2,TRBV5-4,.,CASSPGGDGGARGYTF,TGTGCCAGCAGCCCTGGAGGGGACGGGGGGGCGCGAGGCTACACCTTC
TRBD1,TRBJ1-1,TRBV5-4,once,CASSYGGQGGITEAFF,TGTGCCAGCAGCTACGGCGGACAGGGGGGAATCACTGAAGCTTTCTTT
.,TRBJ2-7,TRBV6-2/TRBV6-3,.,CASSYSTFLYEQYF,TGTGCCAGCAGTTACTCGACTTTCCTCTACGAGCAGTACTTC
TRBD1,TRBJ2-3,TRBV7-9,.,CASSLGTRQGFSDTQYF,TGTGCCAGCAGCTTAGGAACCAGACAGGGGTTTTCAGATACGCAGTATTTT
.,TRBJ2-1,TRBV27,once,CASSFRGRSGEQFF,TGTGCCAGCAGTTTCCGCGGACGAAGCGGGGAGCAGTTCTTC
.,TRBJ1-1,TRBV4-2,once,CASSQEGQGRTEAFF,TGTGCCAGCAGCCAAGAGGGGCAGGGGCGGACTGAAGCTTTCTTT
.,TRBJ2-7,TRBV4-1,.,CASSQRGGAQQYF,TGCGCCAGCAGCCAACGGGGAGGAGCCCAGCAGTACTTC
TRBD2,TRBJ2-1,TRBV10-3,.,CAIRPGLAGAPYNEQFF,TGTGCCATCAGACCCGGACTAGCGGGAGCCCCCTACAATGAGCAGTTCTTC
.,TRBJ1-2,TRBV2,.,CASRGDTYGYTF,TGTGCCAGCAGGGGGGACACCTATGGCTACACCTTC
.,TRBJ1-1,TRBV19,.,CASSNRDIPLNTEAFF,TGTGCCAGTAGTAACCGGGACATTCCCTTGAACACTGAAGCTTTCTTT
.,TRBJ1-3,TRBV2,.,CASTRAPPRVVGNTIYF,TGTGCCAGCACCCGGGCCCCCCCCAGGGTGGTAGGAAACACCATATATTTT
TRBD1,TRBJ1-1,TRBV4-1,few,CASSPTTGLNTEAFF,TGCGCCAGCAGCCCAACGACAGGGCTGAACACTGAAGCTTTCTTT
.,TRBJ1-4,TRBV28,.,CASAMGRRNEKLFF,TGTGCCAGCGCAATGGGGAGAAGGAATGAAAAACTGTTTTTT
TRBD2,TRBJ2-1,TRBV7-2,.,CASSLVSTSGNEQFF,TGTGCCAGCAGCTTAGTGTCGACTAGCGGGAATGAGCAGTTCTTC
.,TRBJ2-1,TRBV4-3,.,CASSRERVDEQFF,TGCGCCAGCAGCCGTGAGAGGGTGGATGAGCAGTTCTTC
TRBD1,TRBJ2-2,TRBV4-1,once,CASSRQPRTGITGELFF,TGCGCCAGCAGCCGGCAGCCCAGGACAGGGATCACCGGGGAGCTGTTTTTT